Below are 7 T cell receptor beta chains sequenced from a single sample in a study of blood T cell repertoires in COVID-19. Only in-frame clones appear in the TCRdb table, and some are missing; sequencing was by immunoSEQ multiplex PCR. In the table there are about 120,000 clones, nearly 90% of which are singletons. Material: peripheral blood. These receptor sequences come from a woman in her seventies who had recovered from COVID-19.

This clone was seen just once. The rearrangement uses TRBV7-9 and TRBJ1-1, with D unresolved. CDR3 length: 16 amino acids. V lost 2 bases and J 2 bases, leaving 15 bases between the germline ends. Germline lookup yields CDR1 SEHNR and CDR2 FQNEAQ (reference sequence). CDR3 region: CASSLPGNALNTEAFF. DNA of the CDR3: TGTGCCAGCAGCTTACCGGGGAACGCACTCAACACTGAAGCTTTCTTT.

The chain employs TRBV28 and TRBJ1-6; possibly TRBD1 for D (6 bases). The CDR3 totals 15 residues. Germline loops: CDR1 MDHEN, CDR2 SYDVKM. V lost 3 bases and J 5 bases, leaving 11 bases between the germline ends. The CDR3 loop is CASSFRGANNSPLHF. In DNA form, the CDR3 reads TGTGCCAGCAGTTTCCGGGGGGCCAATAATTCACCCCTCCACTTT.

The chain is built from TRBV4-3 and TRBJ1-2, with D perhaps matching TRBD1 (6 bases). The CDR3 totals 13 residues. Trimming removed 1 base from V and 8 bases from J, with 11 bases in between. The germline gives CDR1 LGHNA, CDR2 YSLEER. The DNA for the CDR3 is TGCGCCAGCAGCCAAGTACAGGGAGAAGGCTACACCTTC. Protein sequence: CASSQVQGEGYTF.

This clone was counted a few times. The CDR3 bases are TGTGCCAGCAGACTGGACAGGGGTTATTTCTACGAGCAGTACTTC. It is translated as CASRLDRGYFYEQYF. This chain connects TRBV28 to TRBJ2-7; 9 bases fit TRBD1. The CDR3 totals 15 residues. Germline V gene sequence: CDR1 MDHEN, CDR2 SYDVKM. V trimming: 6 bases; J trimming: 3 bases; junction bases outside the gene matches: 9.

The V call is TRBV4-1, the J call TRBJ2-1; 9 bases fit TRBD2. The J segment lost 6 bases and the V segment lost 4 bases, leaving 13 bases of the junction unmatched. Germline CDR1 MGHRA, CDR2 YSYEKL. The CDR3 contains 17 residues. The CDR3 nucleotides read TGCGCCAGCAGCCCCAAAACCCAGCGGGAGGTCCGCAATGAGCAGTTCTTC. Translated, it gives CASSPKTQREVRNEQFF.

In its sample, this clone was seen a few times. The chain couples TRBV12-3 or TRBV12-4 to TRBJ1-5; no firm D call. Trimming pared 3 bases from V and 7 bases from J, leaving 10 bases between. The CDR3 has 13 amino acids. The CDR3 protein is CASSFEVRQPQHF. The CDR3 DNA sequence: TGTGCCAGCAGTTTCGAGGTGAGGCAGCCCCAGCATTTT.

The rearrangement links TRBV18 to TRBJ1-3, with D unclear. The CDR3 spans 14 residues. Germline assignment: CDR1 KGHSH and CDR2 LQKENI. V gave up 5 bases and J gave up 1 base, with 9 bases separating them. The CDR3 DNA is TGTGCCAGCTCATCCGAGGTATCTGGAAACACCATATATTTT. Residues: CASSSEVSGNTIYF.